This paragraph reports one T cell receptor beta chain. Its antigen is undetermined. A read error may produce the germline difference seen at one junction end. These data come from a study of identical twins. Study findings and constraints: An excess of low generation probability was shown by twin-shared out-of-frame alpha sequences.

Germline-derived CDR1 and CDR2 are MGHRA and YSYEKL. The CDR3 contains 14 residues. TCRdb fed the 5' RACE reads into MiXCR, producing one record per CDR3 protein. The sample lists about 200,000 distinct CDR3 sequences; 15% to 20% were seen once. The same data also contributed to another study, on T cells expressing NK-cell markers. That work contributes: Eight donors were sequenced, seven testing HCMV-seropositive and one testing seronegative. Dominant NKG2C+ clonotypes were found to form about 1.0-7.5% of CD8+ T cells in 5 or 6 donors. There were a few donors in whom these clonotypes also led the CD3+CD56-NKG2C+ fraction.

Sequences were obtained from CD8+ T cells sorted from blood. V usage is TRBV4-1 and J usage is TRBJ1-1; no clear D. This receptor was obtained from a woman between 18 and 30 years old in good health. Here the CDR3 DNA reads TGCGCCAGCAGCCAAGTGTCTCAGAACACTGAAACTTTCTTT. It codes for CASSQVSQNTETFF.